The clone carrying this T cell receptor beta chain showed up just once. Antigen unknown. CDR3 size: 13 residues. In germline, CDR1 is MNHNY, CDR2 SVGAGI (reference sequence). V lost 6 bases to trimming and J lost 3 bases, with 11 bases between them. This entry is derived from a study of a mutant IDH1 vaccine in newly diagnosed glioma. The overall study: Following radiotherapy alone, or alongside temozolomide cycles, vaccination was started after an interval of 4-6 weeks.

The repertoire was sequenced with immunoSEQ multiplex PCR; TCRdb's copy has only in-frame clones and lacks some. This repertoire shows about 94,000 clones, roughly 86% found once; its top ten account for 0.77%. This sample's time point: week 47, end of study. Doses consisted of 300 ug of mutant IDH1 20-mer peptide each, paired with topical imiquimod. The chain joins TRBV6-6 to TRBJ1-2; the D gene is possibly TRBD1 (6 bases). This TCR was sampled from a woman aged 50 to 60 with glioma. Sample: PBMCs, taken from a glioma patient whose treatment included an IDH1 peptide vaccine. The CDR3 bases are TGTGCCAGCAGCGGGGGGGCGTACTATGGCTACACCTTC. As protein: CASSGGAYYGYTF.